This is a list of T cell receptor beta chains from one sample in a study of T cells in Graves' hyperthyroidism and ophthalmopathy. TCRdb re-analysed the multiplex PCR reads in MiXCR, keeping a single row per CDR3 protein. The data contain approximately 270,000 distinct CDR3 sequences, more than 12% of them singletons. The sample consisted of blood. Source of these receptors: a woman aged 40 to 55 with Graves' hyperthyroidism that later progressed to Graves' ophthalmopathy. The CDR3 runs from the conserved cysteine through the conserved F or W. D genes are given only for firm matches. A row's size may be missing; if present it is once, few, many or a size class.

abundance: many
d_gene: .
v_gene: TRBV27
j_gene: TRBJ2-1
CDR3aa: CASSSWVGRVATNEQFF
CDR3nt: TGTGCCAGCAGTTCTTGGGTGGGGAGAGTAGCAACCAATGAGCAGTTCTTC

abundance: many
d_gene: .
v_gene: TRBV3-1
j_gene: TRBJ2-7
CDR3aa: CASSQSGLTVYEQYF
CDR3nt: TGTGCCAGCAGCCAGTCGGGACTCACGGTCTACGAGCAGTACTTC

abundance: .
d_gene: .
v_gene: TRBV25-1
j_gene: TRBJ1-3
CDR3aa: CASSDVGAGNTIYF
CDR3nt: TGTGCCAGCAGTGACGTCGGGGCAGGAAACACCATATATTTT

abundance: many
d_gene: TRBD1
v_gene: TRBV7-3
j_gene: TRBJ2-2
CDR3aa: CASSRIPGQGSGELFF
CDR3nt: TGTGCCAGCAGTCGAATACCGGGACAGGGGTCCGGGGAGCTGTTTTTT

abundance: .
d_gene: TRBD1
v_gene: TRBV9
j_gene: TRBJ1-4
CDR3aa: CASSQGTGGIPNEKLFF
CDR3nt: TGTGCCAGCAGCCAGGGGACAGGGGGCATTCCTAATGAAAAACTGTTTTTT

abundance: .
d_gene: .
v_gene: TRBV27
j_gene: TRBJ2-6
CDR3aa: CASSLSPSRGSVSSGANVLTF
CDR3nt: TGTGCCAGCAGTTTATCTCCCTCGCGGGGTAGCGTTAGCTCTGGGGCCAACGTCCTGACTTTC

abundance: many
d_gene: .
v_gene: TRBV27
j_gene: TRBJ2-2
CDR3aa: CASSLRWTGELFF
CDR3nt: TGTGCCAGCAGTTTAAGGTGGACCGGGGAGCTGTTTTTT

abundance: many
d_gene: .
v_gene: TRBV15
j_gene: TRBJ1-2
CDR3aa: CATSREGASSYGYTF
CDR3nt: TGTGCCACCAGCAGAGAAGGGGCGAGTAGCTATGGCTACACCTTC

abundance: many
d_gene: TRBD2
v_gene: TRBV3-1
j_gene: TRBJ2-5
CDR3aa: CASSQDHLAGVAQETQYF
CDR3nt: TGTGCCAGCAGCCAAGATCACCTAGCGGGAGTCGCCCAAGAGACCCAGTACTTC

abundance: .
d_gene: TRBD1
v_gene: TRBV4-1
j_gene: TRBJ1-4
CDR3aa: CASSQDLVRTGHNEKLFF
CDR3nt: TGCGCCAGCAGCCAAGATCTTGTCAGGACAGGCCACAATGAAAAACTGTTTTTT

abundance: few
d_gene: .
v_gene: TRBV20-1
j_gene: TRBJ1-4
CDR3aa: CSADARNQGSNEKLFF
CDR3nt: TGCAGTGCTGACGCTAGGAATCAGGGGTCTAATGAAAAACTGTTTTTT

abundance: .
d_gene: .
v_gene: TRBV3-1
j_gene: TRBJ2-4
CDR3aa: CASSHHRDSPVDIQYF
CDR3nt: TGTGCCAGCAGCCACCACAGGGACTCCCCCGTCGACATTCAGTACTTC

abundance: .
d_gene: TRBD2
v_gene: TRBV7-9
j_gene: TRBJ2-5
CDR3aa: CASSPGTSGMGETQYF
CDR3nt: TGTGCCAGCAGCCCCGGGACTAGCGGGATGGGGGAGACCCAGTACTTC

abundance: many
d_gene: TRBD1
v_gene: TRBV7-3
j_gene: TRBJ2-2
CDR3aa: CASSLMAGGAGELFF
CDR3nt: TGTGCCAGCAGCTTAATGGCAGGGGGTGCCGGGGAGCTGTTTTTT

abundance: many
d_gene: TRBD2
v_gene: TRBV29-1
j_gene: TRBJ2-1
CDR3aa: CSVVSSAYSGADNEQFF
CDR3nt: TGCAGCGTTGTATCGAGCGCCTATAGCGGGGCCGACAATGAGCAGTTCTTC

abundance: many
d_gene: .
v_gene: TRBV2
j_gene: TRBJ1-1
CDR3aa: CASSEVNVGIGNTEAFF
CDR3nt: TGTGCCAGCAGTGAAGTCAACGTAGGGATAGGGAACACTGAAGCTTTCTTT

abundance: .
d_gene: .
v_gene: TRBV6-1
j_gene: TRBJ2-1
CDR3aa: CASTLSPKAVYNEQFF
CDR3nt: TGTGCCAGCACCCTAAGCCCGAAGGCAGTCTACAATGAGCAGTTCTTC

abundance: .
d_gene: TRBD2
v_gene: TRBV29-1
j_gene: TRBJ2-7
CDR3aa: CSVERLAGVQPYEQYF
CDR3nt: TGCAGCGTTGAACGGCTAGCGGGAGTTCAACCCTACGAGCAGTACTTC

abundance: many
d_gene: .
v_gene: TRBV7-9
j_gene: TRBJ2-6
CDR3aa: CASSPNFDSGANVLTF
CDR3nt: TGTGCCAGCAGCCCAAATTTTGACTCTGGGGCCAACGTCCTGACTTTC

abundance: many
d_gene: .
v_gene: TRBV5-1
j_gene: TRBJ1-2
CDR3aa: CASSLRQSGYDFNYGYTF
CDR3nt: TGCGCCAGCAGCTTGCGTCAATCAGGTTACGATTTCAACTATGGCTACACCTTC

abundance: few
d_gene: TRBD2
v_gene: TRBV5-1
j_gene: TRBJ2-5
CDR3aa: CASRQGLAGVFLGPRETQYF
CDR3nt: TGCGCCAGCAGACAAGGACTAGCGGGAGTGTTCCTAGGACCCAGGGAGACCCAGTACTTC

abundance: .
d_gene: .
v_gene: TRBV3-1
j_gene: TRBJ2-5
CDR3aa: CASSLVTYRETQYF
CDR3nt: TGTGCCAGCAGCCTCGTCACCTACCGAGAGACCCAGTACTTC

abundance: many
d_gene: TRBD2
v_gene: TRBV30
j_gene: TRBJ2-3
CDR3aa: CAFASGRTDTQYF
CDR3nt: TGTGCCTTTGCTAGCGGGAGGACAGATACGCAGTATTTT

abundance: many
d_gene: .
v_gene: TRBV28
j_gene: TRBJ1-6
CDR3aa: CASSGRGRKNSPLHF
CDR3nt: TGTGCCAGCAGCGGGAGAGGACGGAAAAATTCACCCCTCCACTTT

abundance: many
d_gene: .
v_gene: TRBV3-1
j_gene: TRBJ2-7
CDR3aa: CASSQSRLEQYF
CDR3nt: TGTGCCAGCAGCCAAAGTAGACTCGAGCAGTACTTC

abundance: .
d_gene: TRBD1
v_gene: TRBV9
j_gene: TRBJ2-3
CDR3aa: CASSAASGRGLIDTQYF
CDR3nt: TGTGCCAGCAGCGCCGCATCGGGCAGGGGGCTGATAGATACGCAGTATTTT

abundance: many
d_gene: .
v_gene: TRBV20-1
j_gene: TRBJ2-7
CDR3aa: CSARDRTGSYEQYF
CDR3nt: TGCAGTGCTAGAGATCGGACTGGGTCCTACGAGCAGTACTTC

abundance: many
d_gene: .
v_gene: TRBV10-3
j_gene: TRBJ1-1
CDR3aa: CAIRDGVWAEAFF
CDR3nt: TGTGCCATCAGAGATGGGGTATGGGCTGAAGCTTTCTTT

abundance: many
d_gene: .
v_gene: TRBV6-1
j_gene: TRBJ1-3
CDR3aa: CASRIGTLSGNTIYF
CDR3nt: TGTGCCAGCAGGATCGGGACACTCTCTGGAAACACCATATATTTT

abundance: many
d_gene: .
v_gene: TRBV6-1
j_gene: TRBJ2-2
CDR3aa: CASSRTDTGELFF
CDR3nt: TGTGCCAGCAGCAGGACGGACACCGGGGAGCTGTTTTTT

abundance: .
d_gene: .
v_gene: TRBV20-1
j_gene: TRBJ2-1
CDR3aa: CSASGLDYNEQFF
CDR3nt: TGCAGTGCTAGCGGGCTGGACTACAATGAGCAGTTCTTC

abundance: many
d_gene: .
v_gene: TRBV4-1
j_gene: TRBJ1-1
CDR3aa: CASSQGPSPRGRNTEAFF
CDR3nt: TGCGCCAGCAGCCAAGGACCGAGCCCCAGGGGCAGGAACACTGAAGCTTTCTTT

abundance: .
d_gene: .
v_gene: TRBV7-8
j_gene: TRBJ2-7
CDR3aa: CASSLVLGRTTYEQYF
CDR3nt: TGTGCCAGCAGCTTAGTTTTAGGCCGTACGACCTACGAGCAGTACTTC

abundance: few
d_gene: TRBD1
v_gene: TRBV28
j_gene: TRBJ1-2
CDR3aa: CASTDRGNYGYTF
CDR3nt: TGTGCCAGTACGGACAGGGGAAACTATGGCTACACCTTC

abundance: many
d_gene: TRBD2
v_gene: TRBV2
j_gene: TRBJ2-7
CDR3aa: CASKPAGVYEQYF
CDR3nt: TGTGCCAGCAAACCAGCGGGAGTGTACGAGCAGTACTTC

abundance: many
d_gene: .
v_gene: TRBV10-3
j_gene: TRBJ1-5
CDR3aa: CAISESPHQPQHF
CDR3nt: TGTGCCATCAGTGAGTCTCCCCATCAGCCCCAGCATTTT

abundance: many
d_gene: TRBD1
v_gene: TRBV5-1
j_gene: TRBJ2-1
CDR3aa: CASSLTGDNEQFF
CDR3nt: TGCGCCAGCAGCTTGACAGGGGACAATGAGCAGTTCTTC

abundance: many
d_gene: .
v_gene: TRBV6-5
j_gene: TRBJ1-1
CDR3aa: CASSYLFPTARSEAFF
CDR3nt: TGTGCCAGCAGTTACCTTTTCCCGACGGCCCGGAGTGAAGCTTTCTTT

abundance: many
d_gene: .
v_gene: TRBV5-1
j_gene: TRBJ1-4
CDR3aa: CASSIGRPTNEKLFF
CDR3nt: TGCGCCAGCAGCATCGGACGGCCAACTAATGAAAAACTGTTTTTT

abundance: many
d_gene: .
v_gene: TRBV15
j_gene: TRBJ2-1
CDR3aa: CATSTPGAGFYNEQFF
CDR3nt: TGTGCCACCAGCACCCCGGGGGCTGGGTTCTACAATGAGCAGTTCTTC

abundance: many
d_gene: .
v_gene: TRBV24-1
j_gene: TRBJ1-5
CDR3aa: CATSDVGGNQPQHF
CDR3nt: TGTGCCACCAGTGATGTGGGGGGCAATCAGCCCCAGCATTTT

abundance: many
d_gene: .
v_gene: TRBV6-1
j_gene: TRBJ1-4
CDR3aa: CASSPGLEFEKLFF
CDR3nt: TGTGCCAGCAGCCCCGGGCTCGAGTTCGAAAAACTGTTTTTT

abundance: many
d_gene: .
v_gene: TRBV27
j_gene: TRBJ1-1
CDR3aa: CASSFLWNTEAFF
CDR3nt: TGTGCCAGCAGTTTTCTCTGGAACACTGAAGCTTTCTTT

abundance: many
d_gene: TRBD1
v_gene: TRBV19
j_gene: TRBJ2-1
CDR3aa: CASSRLGQGYNEQFF
CDR3nt: TGTGCCAGTAGTCGACTTGGACAGGGGTACAATGAGCAGTTCTTC

abundance: .
d_gene: TRBD1
v_gene: TRBV7-3
j_gene: TRBJ1-6
CDR3aa: CASSLWGRQGAPSSYNSPLHF
CDR3nt: TGTGCCAGCAGCTTATGGGGTAGACAGGGGGCTCCGAGCTCCTATAATTCACCCCTCCACTTT

abundance: many
d_gene: .
v_gene: TRBV20-1
j_gene: TRBJ1-3
CDR3aa: CSAPGRTSDTIYF
CDR3nt: TGCAGTGCACCTGGACGGACCTCCGACACCATATATTTT

abundance: many
d_gene: TRBD1
v_gene: TRBV7-8
j_gene: TRBJ1-2
CDR3aa: CASTASGTDAFYGYTF
CDR3nt: TGTGCCAGCACCGCCTCAGGGACAGACGCTTTCTATGGCTACACCTTC

abundance: few
d_gene: TRBD1
v_gene: TRBV19
j_gene: TRBJ2-5
CDR3aa: CASSISRDRETQYF
CDR3nt: TGTGCCAGTAGTATATCCCGGGACAGAGAGACCCAGTACTTC

abundance: few
d_gene: .
v_gene: TRBV9
j_gene: TRBJ2-2
CDR3aa: CASSVTTTGELFF
CDR3nt: TGTGCCAGCAGCGTAACTACTACCGGGGAGCTGTTTTTT